Below are 27 T cell receptor beta chains sequenced from a single sample in a study of regulatory T cells in long-lasting Graves disease. Sample time point: persistent/refractory GD, antithyroid drugs over 5 years with positive TRAb. RNA from PBMCs was the source of the TCR library. Building the TCR beta libraries relied on iRepertoire HTBI primers, and CDR3 regions underwent Arm-PCR. MiXCR was run by TCRdb on the multiplex PCR reads, yielding one entry per CDR3 protein. The data contain around 510,000 distinct CDR3 sequences, less than 25% of them seen just once; the ten biggest clones take up roughly 8%. Sequenced here: peripheral blood mononuclear cells (PBMCs), sampled when the disease was refractory, from a patient treated with antithyroid drugs. All receptors derive from a female donor with Graves disease.

This clonotype was found many times. J is TRBJ1-4 and V is TRBV9; 7 bases map to TRBD1. V was pared by 4 bases and J by 3 bases, with 0 bases of the junction left unmatched. The CDR3 is 13 amino acids. Germline lookup yields CDR1 SGDLS and CDR2 YYNGEE. The CDR3 coding sequence is TGTGCCAGCAGCAGGGGGCCTAATGAAAAACTGTTTTTT. Translating gives CASSRGPNEKLFF.

This clonotype has at least ten counts. The rearrangement links TRBV7-2 to TRBJ2-7; the D gene is possibly TRBD1 (6 bases). This CDR3 comprises 15 residues. Trimming shortened V by 1 base and J by 1 base, and 11 bases separated the two germline ends. The germline gives CDR1 SGHTA, CDR2 FQGNSA. This CDR3 reads CASSLDPTGSYEQYF. For the CDR3, the DNA is TGTGCCAGCAGCTTAGATCCGACAGGTTCCTACGAGCAGTACTTC. The whole variable domain, remainder taken from reference TRBV7-2 and TRBJ2-7, is GAGVSQSPSNKVTEKGKDVELRCDPISGHTALYWYRQSLGQGLEFLIYFQGNSAPDKSGLPSDRFSAERTGGSVSTLTIQRTQQEDSAVYLCASSLDPTGSYEQYFGPGTRLTVT.

This clonotype has a count of ten or more. This chain connects TRBV18 to TRBJ2-7, with TRBD1 matching 7 bases. CDR3 length equals 12 residues. V trimming: 5 bases; J trimming: 6 bases; junction bases outside the gene matches: 4. CDR1 is KGHSH and CDR2 is LQKENI in the germline V gene. The CDR3 DNA reads TGTGCCAGCTCAGACAGGGTTTCCGAGCAGTACTTC. It specifies CASSDRVSEQYF.

The chain joins TRBV24-1 to TRBJ2-7, with D tentatively TRBD1 (5 bases). Trimming removed 1 base at V and 2 bases at J, with 20 bases between. CDR3 length: 18 residues. CDR1 and CDR2 from the germline V gene are KGHDR and SFDVKD. CDR3 loop: CATSDFPFRQSIAYEQYF. The CDR3 nucleotides are TGTGCCACCAGTGATTTCCCTTTTAGACAGAGTATTGCCTACGAGCAGTACTTC.

The sample holds a few counts of this clonotype. This chain uses TRBV11-2 with TRBJ2-3; D remains unclear. Germline lookup yields CDR1 SGHAT and CDR2 FQNNGV. This CDR3 spans 14 amino acids. Trimming removed 5 bases from V and 0 bases from J, with 9 bases in between. DNA of the CDR3: TGTGCCAGCAGCCCCCCCGGGAGCACAGATACGCAGTATTTT. This codes for CASSPPGSTDTQYF.

This clonotype was seen only a few times. The chain employs TRBV19 and TRBJ2-4; TRBD1 matches at 9 bases. J lost 7 bases, V lost 3 bases, and 4 bases had no gene match. Germline V gene sequence: CDR1 LNHDA, CDR2 SQIVND (reference sequence). The CDR3 has 14 amino acids. CDR3 DNA: TGTGCCAGTAGTATCCGGGACAGGGATAACATTCAGTACTTC. Protein: CASSIRDRDNIQYF.

This clonotype was observed at least ten times. This chain joins TRBV6-5 and TRBJ2-2, with D perhaps TRBD2 (6 bases). CDR1 is MNHEY, CDR2 SVGAGI, per germline. Trimming removed 7 bases at V and 4 bases at J, with 16 bases between. The CDR3 covers 15 residues. CDR3 DNA: TGTGCCAGCACCTACTCGGACTACTCCACCGGGGAGCTGTTTTTT. It specifies CASTYSDYSTGELFF.

The chain combines TRBV9 with TRBJ1-2, with D maybe TRBD1 (6 bases). Germline lookup yields CDR1 SGDLS and CDR2 YYNGEE. This CDR3 region has 15 residues. Trimming cost V 4 bases and J 7 bases, with 20 bases left between them. As DNA, the CDR3 is TGTGCCAGCAGCCGCACGTTAAAGGGGGGCGGTGGCTACACCTTC. It yields the protein CASSRTLKGGGGYTF.

The chain joins TRBV29-1 to TRBJ1-1; unclear D gene. Germline V lookup: CDR1 SQVTM, CDR2 ANQGSEA. CDR3 length: 12 residues. Trimming took 6 bases from V and 1 from J, leaving 9 bases between them. CDR3 in DNA: TGCAGCGTACCACCTGAGAACACTGAAGCTTTCTTT. This codes for CSVPPENTEAFF.

This clonotype was observed a few times. The chain uses TRBV3-1 and TRBJ2-1, with 7 bases identical to TRBD2. Germline CDR1 LGHDT, CDR2 YNNKEL (reference sequence). CDR3 length: 15 amino acids. J gave up 4 bases and V 0 bases, and 3 bases lay outside the gene matches. In nucleotides, the CDR3 is TGTGCCAGCAGCCAAGATGGGGGGGGTTACAATGAGCAGTTCTTC. As protein: CASSQDGGGYNEQFF.

This chain connects TRBV5-1 to TRBJ2-2; 8 nucleotides align to TRBD2. Germline values: CDR1 SGHRS, CDR2 YFSETQ. The length of the CDR3 is 15 residues. V dropped 2 bases and J dropped 7; count of bases not matched to a gene: 7. The CDR3 loop is CASSFHSGISGELFF. The DNA for the CDR3 is TGCGCCAGCAGCTTTCATAGCGGGATAAGCGGGGAGCTGTTTTTT.

This rearrangement joins TRBV5-6 to TRBJ2-5; possibly TRBD2 for D (5 bases). Germline V gives CDR1 SGHDT, CDR2 YYEEEE. This CDR3 region has 14 residues. V dropped 4 bases and J dropped 5 bases, with 15 bases sitting between them. The CDR3 protein is CASSPSGIPETQYF. CDR3 DNA sequence: TGTGCCAGCAGCCCCTCGGGGATTCCTGAGACCCAGTACTTC.

Regarding this clonotype: A read error may explain this, as a much larger clone is one base away. The chain has TRBV30 and TRBJ2-4; 8 bases fit TRBD2. Germline assignment: CDR1 GTSNPN and CDR2 SVGIG (reference sequence). There are 14 residues in the CDR3. V gave up 5 bases and J gave up 6 bases; unmatched junction bases: 9. The chain's CDR3 is CAWGVLREGNIQYF. Written as DNA, the CDR3 is TGTGCCTGGGGCGTCCTTCGGGAGGGAAACATTCAGTACTTC.

This rearrangement joins TRBV6-1 to TRBJ2-5; 8 bases fit TRBD2. Germline CDR1 and CDR2: MNHNS and SASEGT. V shed 6 bases and J 5 bases; nucleotides not matched to a gene: 5. This CDR3 is built from 13 residues. The CDR3 sequence: CASRNSGTETQYF. CDR3 in DNA: TGTGCCAGCAGGAATAGCGGGACGGAGACCCAGTACTTC.

The chain couples TRBV30 to TRBJ2-7; 10 positions agree with TRBD1. The germline V gene encodes CDR1 GTSNPN and CDR2 SVGIG (reference sequence). The CDR3 loop spans 14 amino acids. This chain's CDR3 is CVSTRTGGVYEQYF. For the CDR3, the DNA is TGTGTCTCCACCCGGACAGGGGGAGTTTACGAGCAGTACTTC.

V gene TRBV5-1 combines with J gene TRBJ2-7; the D is unclear. The CDR3 runs to 15 residues. The ends were cut back, 0 bases at V and 6 bases at J, with 16 bases in the middle. Germline lookup yields CDR1 SGHRS and CDR2 YFSETQ. The CDR3 is CASSLAFMTRSEQYF. In DNA, the CDR3 is TGCGCCAGCAGCTTGGCCTTCATGACCCGTAGCGAGCAGTACTTC.

This clonotype was seen at least ten times. J is TRBJ1-4 and V is TRBV15; D possibly corresponds to TRBD1 (6 bases). The CDR3 spans 13 residues. The V and J ends lost 8 bases and 8 bases respectively, with 15 bases between them. From germline, CDR1 is LNHNV and CDR2 YYDKDF (reference sequence). In DNA form, the CDR3 reads TGTGCCACCTCACGGGGACACGGGGAAAAACTGTTTTTT. Its translation: CATSRGHGEKLFF.

V and J are TRBV10-3 and TRBJ1-1; the D is unclear. V was cut by 6 bases and J by 5 bases, with 10 bases left in between. CDR3 length: 12 amino acids. Germline lookup yields CDR1 ENHRY and CDR2 SYGVKD. The DNA of the CDR3 is TGTGCCATCAGCCCGATGGGGACTGAAGCTTTCTTT. It specifies CAISPMGTEAFF.

There are a few counts of this clonotype. CDR3 sequence reads: CASSIRLAGGYGVQYF. The CDR3 DNA is TGTGCCAGTAGCATCCGACTAGCGGGAGGGTACGGTGTCCAGTACTTC. This rearrangement joins TRBV19 to TRBJ2-5; 14 nucleotides agree with TRBD2. The junction had 13 bases not matched to a gene; V was cut back by 6 bases and J by 10 bases. The germline V gene encodes CDR1 LNHDA and CDR2 SQIVND (reference sequence). This CDR3 has 16 residues.

This clonotype was observed many times. This chain joins TRBV7-8 and TRBJ2-5, with 11 bases matching TRBD2. Trimming removed 4 bases from V and 2 bases from J; junction bases left unmatched: 3. This CDR3 has 15 amino acids. The germline V gene has CDR1 SGHVS and CDR2 FQNEAQ. The CDR3 DNA reads TGTGCCAGCAGCTGGACTAGCGGGTCACAAGAGACCCAGTACTTC. Translation gives CASSWTSGSQETQYF.

In its sample, this clonotype was seen many times. The rearrangement joins TRBV7-8 to TRBJ2-5, with 7 bases identical to TRBD1. CDR1 and CDR2 from the germline V gene are SGHVS and FQNEAQ. The junction had 9 bases not matched to a gene; V was cut back by 5 bases and J by 3 bases. There are 15 residues in the CDR3. In DNA form, the CDR3 reads TGTGCCAGCAGCGCCTTGACAGGGTTTGAAGAGACCCAGTACTTC. Encoded protein: CASSALTGFEETQYF. The full variable domain, its missing parts supplied by reference TRBV7-8 and TRBJ2-5, is GAGVSQSPRYKVAKRGQDVALRCDPISGHVSLFWYQQALGQGPEFLTYFQNEAQLDKSGLPSDRFFAERPEGSVSTLKIQRTQQEDSAVYLCASSALTGFEETQYFGPGTRLLVL.

This clonotype occurred many times. The V call is TRBV7-3, the J call TRBJ2-2, with 7 bases lining up with TRBD1. This CDR3 is built from 15 residues. Trimming at V came to 4 bases and at J to 5 bases, leaving 7 bases not matched to a gene. Germline CDR1 SGHTA, CDR2 FQGTGA. The CDR3 here is CASSSSGDRTGELFF. Written as DNA, the CDR3 is TGTGCCAGCAGCTCCTCTGGGGACAGAACCGGGGAGCTGTTTTTT.

This clonotype has a count of ten or more. The V and J genes are TRBV6-1 and TRBJ2-7; D unresolved. Trimming removed 7 bases from V and 2 bases from J, with 15 bases in between. CDR1 MNHNS and CDR2 SASEGT come from the germline V gene. The CDR3 runs 14 residues. This chain's CDR3 is CASTKGPNPYEQYF. CDR3 sequence (DNA): TGTGCCAGCACTAAAGGCCCTAACCCCTACGAGCAGTACTTC.

In its sample, this clonotype was seen many times. The chain links TRBV2 to TRBJ2-5; 13 nucleotides align to TRBD2. The CDR3 extends over 17 amino acids. With V trimmed by 6 bases and J by 5 bases, 12 bases remained unmatched. The germline gives CDR1 SNHLY, CDR2 FYNNEI. The CDR3 region has the DNA TGTGCCAGCAGAGGACCAGGGACTAGCGGGACCTGGGAGACCCAGTACTTC. Protein product: CASRGPGTSGTWETQYF.

This clonotype has a count of ten or more. The DNA of the CDR3 is TGTGCCAGCAGTTTGTCGGACAGATTTAGCCGAGGCCAGTACTTC. Residues: CASSLSDRFSRGQYF. The chain combines TRBV28 with TRBJ2-5; possibly TRBD1 for D (6 bases). V was clipped by 3 bases and J by 10 bases, with 21 bases between them. Germline-derived CDR1 and CDR2 are MDHEN and SYDVKM. CDR3 length: 15 residues. The full variable domain, completed using reference TRBV28 and TRBJ2-5, is DVKVTQSSRYLVKRTGEKVFLECVQDMDHENMFWYRQDPGLGLRLIYFSYDVKMKEKGDIPEGYSVSREKKERFSLILESASTNQTSMYLCASSLSDRFSRGQYFGPGTRLLVL.

This chain connects TRBV29-1 to TRBJ2-7; D is possibly TRBD1 (5 bases). Germline assignment: CDR1 SQVTM and CDR2 ANQGSEA. The CDR3 runs to 15 residues. Trimming stripped 2 bases from V and 2 bases from J, with 16 bases between. DNA of the CDR3: TGCAGCGTTGAACGGCCTAGGGGTGGCACCTACGAGCAGTACTTC. This translates into CSVERPRGGTYEQYF.

This clonotype was detected a few times. The rearrangement links TRBV5-1 to TRBJ1-1; D is undetermined. The CDR3 has 15 residues. The germline V gene has CDR1 SGHRS and CDR2 YFSETQ. Trimming cost V 1 base and J 7 bases, with 17 bases left between them. CDR3 sequence (DNA): TGCGCCAGCAGCTTGATCGGCACACAAGAGAGTGAAGCTTTCTTT. This translates into CASSLIGTQESEAFF.